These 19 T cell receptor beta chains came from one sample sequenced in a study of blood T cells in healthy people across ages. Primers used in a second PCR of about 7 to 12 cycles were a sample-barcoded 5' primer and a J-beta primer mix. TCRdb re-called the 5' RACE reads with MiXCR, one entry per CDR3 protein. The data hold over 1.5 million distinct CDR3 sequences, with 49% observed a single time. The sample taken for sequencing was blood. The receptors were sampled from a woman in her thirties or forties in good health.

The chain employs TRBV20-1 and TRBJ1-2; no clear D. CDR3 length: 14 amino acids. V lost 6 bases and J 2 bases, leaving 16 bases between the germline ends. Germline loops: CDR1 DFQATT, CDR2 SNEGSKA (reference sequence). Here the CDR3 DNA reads TGCAGTGCCCCCACAACCGGCGTCAACTATGGCTACACCTTC. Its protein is CSAPTTGVNYGYTF.

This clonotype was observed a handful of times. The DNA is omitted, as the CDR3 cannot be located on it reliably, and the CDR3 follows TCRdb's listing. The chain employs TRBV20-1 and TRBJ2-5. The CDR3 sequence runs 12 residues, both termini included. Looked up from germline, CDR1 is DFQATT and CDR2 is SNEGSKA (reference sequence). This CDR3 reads CSARGFLETQYF.

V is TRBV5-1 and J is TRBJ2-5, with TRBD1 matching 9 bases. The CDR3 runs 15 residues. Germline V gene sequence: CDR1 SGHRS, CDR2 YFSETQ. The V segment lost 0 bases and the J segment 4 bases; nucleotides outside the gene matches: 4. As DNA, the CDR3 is TGCGCCAGCAGCTTGGAGGGACAGGGTCCAGAGACCCAGTACTTC. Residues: CASSLEGQGPETQYF. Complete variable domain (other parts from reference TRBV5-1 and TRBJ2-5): KAGVTQTPRYLIKTRGQQVTLSCSPISGHRSVSWYQQTPGQGLQFLFEYFSETQRNKGNFPGRFSGRQFSNSRSEMNVSTLELGDSALYLCASSLEGQGPETQYFGPGTRLLVL.

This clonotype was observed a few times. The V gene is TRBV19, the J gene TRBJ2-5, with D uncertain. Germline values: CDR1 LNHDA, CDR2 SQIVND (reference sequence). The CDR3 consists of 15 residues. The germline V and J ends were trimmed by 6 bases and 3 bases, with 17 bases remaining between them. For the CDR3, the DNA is TGTGCCAGTAGGTCTACCCGAAAGATAGAAGAGACCCAGTACTTC. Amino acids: CASRSTRKIEETQYF.

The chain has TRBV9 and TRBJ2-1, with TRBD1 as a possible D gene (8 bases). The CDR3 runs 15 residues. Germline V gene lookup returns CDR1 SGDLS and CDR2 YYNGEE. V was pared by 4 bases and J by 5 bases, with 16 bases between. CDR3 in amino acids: CASSPWTGRDNEQFF. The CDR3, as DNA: TGTGCCAGCAGCCCTTGGACAGGGAGGGACAATGAGCAGTTCTTC.

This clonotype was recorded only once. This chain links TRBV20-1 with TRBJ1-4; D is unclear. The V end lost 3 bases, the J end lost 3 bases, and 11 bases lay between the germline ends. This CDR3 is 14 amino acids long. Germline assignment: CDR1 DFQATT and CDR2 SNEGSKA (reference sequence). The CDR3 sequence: CSASRSRSNEKLFF. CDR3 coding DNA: TGCAGTGCTAGTAGGTCGAGATCTAATGAAAAACTGTTTTTT.

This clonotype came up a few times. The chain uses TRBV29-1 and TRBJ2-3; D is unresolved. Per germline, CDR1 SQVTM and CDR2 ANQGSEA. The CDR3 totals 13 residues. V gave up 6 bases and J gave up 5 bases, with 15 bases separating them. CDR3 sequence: CSVLETVGDTQYF. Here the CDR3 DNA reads TGCAGCGTCCTAGAAACGGTAGGAGATACGCAGTATTTT.

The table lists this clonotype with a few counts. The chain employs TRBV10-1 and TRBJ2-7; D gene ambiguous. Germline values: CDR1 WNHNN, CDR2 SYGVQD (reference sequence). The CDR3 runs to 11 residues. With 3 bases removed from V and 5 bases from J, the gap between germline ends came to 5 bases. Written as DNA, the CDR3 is TGCGCCAGCAGTGAAGACAACGAGCAGTACTTC. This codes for CASSEDNEQYF.

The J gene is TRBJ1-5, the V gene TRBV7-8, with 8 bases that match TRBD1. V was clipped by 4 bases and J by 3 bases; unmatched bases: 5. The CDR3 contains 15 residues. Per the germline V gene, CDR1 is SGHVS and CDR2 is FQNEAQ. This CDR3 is CASSSGTGPNQPQHF. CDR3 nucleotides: TGTGCCAGCAGCTCAGGGACAGGTCCCAATCAGCCCCAGCATTTT.

CDR3 DNA: TGCGCCAGCAGCTTGGCCCTCGACAGGCCCCAGCATTTT. Amino acid sequence: CASSLALDRPQHF. The rearrangement links TRBV5-1 to TRBJ1-5, with TRBD1 as a possible D gene (5 bases). The CDR3 runs 13 residues. The germline V and J ends were trimmed by 0 bases and 9 bases, with 10 bases remaining between them. Germline loops: CDR1 SGHRS, CDR2 YFSETQ.

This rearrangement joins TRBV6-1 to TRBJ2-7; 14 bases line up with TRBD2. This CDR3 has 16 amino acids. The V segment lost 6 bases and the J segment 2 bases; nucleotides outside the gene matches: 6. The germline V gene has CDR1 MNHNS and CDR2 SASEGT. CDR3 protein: CASRWTSGGQTYEQYF. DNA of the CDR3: TGTGCCAGCAGATGGACTAGCGGGGGGCAAACCTACGAGCAGTACTTC.

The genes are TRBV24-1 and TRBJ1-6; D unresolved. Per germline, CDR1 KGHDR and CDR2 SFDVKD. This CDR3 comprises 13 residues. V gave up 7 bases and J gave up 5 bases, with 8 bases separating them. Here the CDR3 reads CATRDRDNSPLHF. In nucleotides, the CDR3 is TGTGCCACCAGGGACCGCGATAATTCACCCCTCCACTTT.

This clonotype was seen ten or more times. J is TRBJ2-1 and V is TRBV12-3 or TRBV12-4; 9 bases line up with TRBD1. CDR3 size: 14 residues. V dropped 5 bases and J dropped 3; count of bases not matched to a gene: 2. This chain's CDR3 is CASSPTGGYNEQFF. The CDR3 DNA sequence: TGTGCCAGCAGTCCGACAGGGGGCTACAATGAGCAGTTCTTC.

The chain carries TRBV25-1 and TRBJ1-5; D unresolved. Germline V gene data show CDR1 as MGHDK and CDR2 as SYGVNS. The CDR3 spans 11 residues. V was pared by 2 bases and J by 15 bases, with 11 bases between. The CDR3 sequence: CASSELDTVHF. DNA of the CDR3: TGTGCCAGCAGTGAACTAGATACTGTGCATTTT.

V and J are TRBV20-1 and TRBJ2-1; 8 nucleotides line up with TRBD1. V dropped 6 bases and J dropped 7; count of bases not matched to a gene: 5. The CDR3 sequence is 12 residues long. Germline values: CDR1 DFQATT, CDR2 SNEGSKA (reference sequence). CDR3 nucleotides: TGCAGTGCCAGGGACAGGCAAAATGAGCAGTTCTTC. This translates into CSARDRQNEQFF.

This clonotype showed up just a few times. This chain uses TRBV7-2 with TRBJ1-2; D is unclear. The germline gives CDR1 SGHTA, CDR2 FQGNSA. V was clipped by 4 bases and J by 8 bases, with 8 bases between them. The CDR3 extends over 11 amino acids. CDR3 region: CASSSVEGYTF. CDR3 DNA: TGTGCCAGCAGCTCCGTTGAGGGCTACACCTTC.

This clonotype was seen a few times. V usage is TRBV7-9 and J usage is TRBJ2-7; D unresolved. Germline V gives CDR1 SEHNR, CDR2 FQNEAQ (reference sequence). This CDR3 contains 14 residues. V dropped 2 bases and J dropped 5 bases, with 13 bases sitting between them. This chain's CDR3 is CASSLKDAYDEQYF. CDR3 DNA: TGTGCCAGCAGCTTAAAAGACGCCTACGACGAGCAGTACTTC. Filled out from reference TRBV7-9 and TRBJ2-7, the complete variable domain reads DTGVSQNPRHKITKRGQNVTFRCDPISEHNRLYWYRQTLGQGPEFLTYFQNEAQLEKSRLLSDRFSAERPKGSFSTLEIQRTEQGDSAMYLCASSLKDAYDEQYFGPGTRLTVT.

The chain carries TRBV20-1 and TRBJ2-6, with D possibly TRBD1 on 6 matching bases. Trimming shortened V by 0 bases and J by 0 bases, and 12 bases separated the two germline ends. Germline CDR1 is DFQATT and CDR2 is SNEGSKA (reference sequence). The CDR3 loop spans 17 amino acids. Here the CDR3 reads CSARDHRASSGANVLTF. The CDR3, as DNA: TGCAGTGCTAGAGACCACAGGGCCAGCTCTGGGGCCAACGTCCTGACTTTC.

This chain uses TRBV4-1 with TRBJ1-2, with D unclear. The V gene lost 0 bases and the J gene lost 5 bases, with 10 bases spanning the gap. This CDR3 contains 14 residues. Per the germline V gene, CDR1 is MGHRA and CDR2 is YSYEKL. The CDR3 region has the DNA TGCGCCAGCAGCCAAGAAGGTTACGGATATGGCTACACCTTC. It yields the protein CASSQEGYGYGYTF.